This is a list of T cell receptor beta chains from one sample in a study of low-dose radiotherapy and immunotherapy resistance in tumors. TCRdb recomputed calls from the reads with MiXCR, one row per CDR3 protein. The sample contains 65,000 to 95,000 distinct CDR3 sequences, about a sixth of which appear only once. The source was PBMCs, collected after low-dose radiotherapy plus immunotherapy. These receptors were obtained from a male donor with prostate cancer. The CDR3 runs from the conserved cysteine through the conserved F or W. Each record gives: clone size, D gene, J gene, V gene, CDR3 DNA, CDR3 protein. A D gene is named only where the DNA matches it firmly. Clone size is shown for a subset of rows, as once, few, many or a class of expanded clone.

>many|.|TRBJ2-1|TRBV7-8
TGTGCCAGCAGCCTCTACGGGGACTTCGACAATGAGCAGTTCTTC
CASSLYGDFDNEQFF
>many|.|TRBJ2-3|TRBV18
TGTGCCAGCTCACGCATGGGGACGGTAACTAGCACAGATACGCAGTATTTT
CASSRMGTVTSTDTQYF
>many|TRBD1|TRBJ2-7|TRBV10-3
TGTGCCATCAAGGGGGCAGGAGATTACTACGAGCAGTACTTC
CAIKGAGDYYEQYF
>many|.|TRBJ2-3|TRBV6-2/TRBV6-3
TGTGCCAGCAGTGTAGTGGGGAGCACAGATACGCAGTATTTT
CASSVVGSTDTQYF
>.|.|TRBJ2-3|TRBV30
TGTGCCTGCAGTCCCAATACGCAGTATTTT
CACSPNTQYF
>many|.|TRBJ2-7|TRBV7-2
TGTGCCAGCAGCCCAACAAGCTCCTACGAGCAGTACTTC
CASSPTSSYEQYF
>few|TRBD1|TRBJ2-3|TRBV27
TGTGCCAGCAGTTTGGGACAGCTCACAGATACGCAGTATTTT
CASSLGQLTDTQYF
>many|.|TRBJ2-1|TRBV7-2
TGTGCCAGCAGCTTATCTACCGGAGAGCAGTTCTTC
CASSLSTGEQFF
>many|.|TRBJ2-5|TRBV4-3
TGCGCCAGCAGCCCTCGCGGGGGCAAGAGTCGAGGAGAGACCCAGTACTTC
CASSPRGGKSRGETQYF
>many|.|TRBJ2-7|TRBV15
TGTGCCACCAGCAGAGAGTCAGGGCCCTACGAGCAGTACTTC
CATSRESGPYEQYF
>many|TRBD2|TRBJ2-3|TRBV5-4
TGTGCCAGCAGCTTAAAGCGGGGAAGCACAGATACGCAGTATTTT
CASSLKRGSTDTQYF
>many|TRBD1|TRBJ2-1|TRBV28
TGTGCCAGCAGTGGGACAGGGGGCAGGCCTCAGTTCTTC
CASSGTGGRPQFF
>many|.|TRBJ2-7|TRBV7-2
TGTGCCAGCAGCTTACTGGACCATTCCTACGAGCAGTACTTC
CASSLLDHSYEQYF
>once|TRBD2|TRBJ2-3|TRBV28
TGTGCCAGCATTCGCGGGAGCCGCACAGATACGCAGTATTTT
CASIRGSRTDTQYF
>many|TRBD2|TRBJ2-5|TRBV6-5
TGTGCCAGCAGTTACGAGGCCAGCGGGAGTCGGAAGACCCAGTACTTC
CASSYEASGSRKTQYF
>many|.|TRBJ2-2|TRBV28
TGTGCCAGCAGAAATTCCCGGACCGGGGAGCTGTTTTTT
CASRNSRTGELFF
>many|.|TRBJ2-1|TRBV7-2
TGTGCCAGCAGCTCCGATAGCTCCTACAATGAGCAGTTCTTC
CASSSDSSYNEQFF
>many|.|TRBJ2-7|TRBV26
TGTGCCAGCAGTTACCCACTAGGGTCCTACGAGCAGTACTTC
CASSYPLGSYEQYF
>many|TRBD1|TRBJ1-1|TRBV20-1
TGCAGTGCTAGAATGACAGGGGAAACTGAAGCTTTCTTT
CSARMTGETEAFF
>many|.|TRBJ2-2|TRBV7-2
TGTGCCAGCAGCTTATTTAGGGAGAGCGGGGAGCTGTTTTTT
CASSLFRESGELFF
>.|TRBD2|TRBJ2-3|TRBV28
TGTGCCAGCAGTGGAGGGACTAGCGGGAGCACAGATACGCAGTATTTT
CASSGGTSGSTDTQYF
>many|TRBD2|TRBJ2-3|TRBV4-2
TGTGCCAGCAGTACTAGCGGGAGCCCAGATACGCAGTATTTT
CASSTSGSPDTQYF
>.|.|TRBJ2-4|TRBV27
TGTGCCAGCAGCACTAGCTGGGCTGCCAAAAACATTCAGTACTTC
CASSTSWAAKNIQYF
>many|TRBD2|TRBJ2-1|TRBV5-1
TGCGCCAGCAGCGGAGCCTGGACTAGTCGAATTTCCAATGAGCAGTTCTTC
CASSGAWTSRISNEQFF
>.|TRBD2|TRBJ2-7|TRBV23-1
TGCGCCAGCAGGGACGGCCTAGCGGACTACGAGCAGTACTTC
CASRDGLADYEQYF
>many|TRBD1|TRBJ2-5|TRBV2
TGTGCCAGCAGACAATCCGGGACAGGGGGAGAGACCCAGTACTTC
CASRQSGTGGETQYF
>medium-sized|.|TRBJ2-2|TRBV5-5
TGTGCCAGCACCCTACAGGGCTCCACCGGGGAGCTGTTTTTT
CASTLQGSTGELFF
>many|TRBD1|TRBJ1-1|TRBV4-2
TGTGCCAGCAGCCAAGGAGCGACAGGGAGCACTGAAGCTTTCTTT
CASSQGATGSTEAFF
>many|.|TRBJ2-2|TRBV7-8
TGTGCCAGCAGCCGAAACGGGCTTACGAACACCGGGGAGCTGTTTTTT
CASSRNGLTNTGELFF
>many|TRBD2|TRBJ2-3|TRBV10-3
TGTGCCATCAGTGGAGCGGGAGTTGGCACAGATACGCAGTATTTT
CAISGAGVGTDTQYF
>many|TRBD2|TRBJ2-2|TRBV28
TGTGCCAGCAGTTTATGGGTTGCGGGAGTAGGGGCACCGGGGGAGCTGTTTTTT
CASSLWVAGVGAPGELFF
>many|TRBD1|TRBJ1-4|TRBV28
TGTGCCAGCAGTTTGTCATTTCGGACAGGGACTCGCGAAAAACTGTTTTTT
CASSLSFRTGTREKLFF
>many|.|TRBJ2-2|TRBV6-5
TGTGCCAGCAGAGGTTTTCCGACCGGGGAGCTGTTTTTT
CASRGFPTGELFF
>many|TRBD2|TRBJ2-5|TRBV10-2
TGCGCCAGCAGTGAGTCGGGCGGGAGGGCGGAGACCCAGTACTTC
CASSESGGRAETQYF
>many|TRBD1|TRBJ2-2|TRBV5-1
TGCGCCAGCAGCCACGGACAGGGAGGAAACACCGGGGAGCTGTTTTTT
CASSHGQGGNTGELFF
>many|.|TRBJ2-7|TRBV12-3/TRBV12-4
TGTGCCAGCAGTTTATTCCGCCGCGCTGACTGCGAGCAGTACTTC
CASSLFRRADCEQYF
>many|TRBD1|TRBJ1-2|TRBV18
TGTGCCAGCTACCGGGACAGCGGATCTAACTATGGCTACACCTTC
CASYRDSGSNYGYTF
>many|.|TRBJ1-5|TRBV6-2/TRBV6-3
TGTGCCAGCAGCTCAATGGGACGGTACAATCAGCCCCAGCATTTT
CASSSMGRYNQPQHF
>.|TRBD2|TRBJ2-1|TRBV5-6
TGTGCCAGCAGCTTGGTAGGTTCTAGCGGGCTTAATGAGCAGTTCTTC
CASSLVGSSGLNEQFF
>once|.|TRBJ2-7|TRBV5-1
TGCGCCAGCAGCTTGATGGCGGACTCCTACAATGAGCAGTACTTC
CASSLMADSYNEQYF